The T cell receptor (beta chain) described here comes from a study of cytomegalovirus exposure and HLA in healthy donors (dated by TCRdb to the late 2010s). About the study as a whole: An earlier analysis of some 500 of the donors reported about 290 Gb of sequence data and 117 million unique TCR beta sequences from about 180 million T cells. Approximately 300 gigabases of sequencing data and around 90 million unique TCR sequences made up an early release that covered around 640 HLA-typed donors. Of the roughly 410 genotyped donors, less than 85% were placed in the genetic ancestry cluster associated with self-reported Caucasian donors. The aim of the study was to test whether cataloging public T cell receptors could identify signatures of past pathogen exposure. The study profiled the T cell repertoires of 500 to 800 subjects by immunosequencing and related them to cytomegalovirus serostatus. Along with the roughly 710-subject first cohort, a separate validation cohort of over a hundred different subjects was used. To predict cytomegalovirus infection status, the study brought together high-throughput TCR immunosequencing, statistical association of individual TCRs with disease status, and machine learning. In a later analysis, previously published TCR beta repertoires from fewer than 750 donors were re-analyzed and high-resolution HLA genotyping was added so that TCR occurrence patterns could be studied. Rather than drawing on any new phenotypic data, the later analysis identified candidate immune exposures from TCR beta sequences and the way those sequences occurred across donors. An earlier analysis of 587 of the donors used high-throughput TCR beta sequencing to judge whether each TCR beta V gene segment behaved as functional or pseudogenic. Alongside the repertoire data, information on donor age, sex, ethnicity and CMV serostatus was compiled. A later genetic analysis used genome-wide SNP genotypes for about 65% of the roughly 670 donors, treating that subset as a discovery cohort. All discovery cohort repertoires had been generated using a single sequencing platform. Class I and class II HLA loci were covered by the typing at four-digit resolution. Typing coverage differed by locus: A, B, C, DRB1 and DQB1 were typed in roughly 629-640 donors, DQA1 in about 550, DPA1 in approximately 610, and DPB1 in 400 to 480. Several DR-DQ haplotypes were treated as single units for association and clustering because of strong linkage in the cohort. On average, 235,054 unique TCR beta nucleotide sequences were sequenced per donor among 398 genotyped donors of the cohort, with roughly 19% of those sequences being non-productive.

Remarks on this clone: Its antigen remains unidentified. Base quality data are lacking; no much larger clone is found one base away.

The cohort comprised 666 healthy bone marrow donors. All cohort members were sampled while nominally healthy, although unrecorded immune exposures were likely present. The donor tested CMV seropositive and was one of the 289 seropositive cohort members. A peripheral blood sample was provided by each donor, and peripheral blood mononuclear cells were used for TCR beta sequencing. Genomic DNA extraction from the blood cell samples was performed with the Qiagen DNeasy Blood Extraction Kit. Points the paper makes about the study in general: The sequencing pipeline was judged likely to have produced a cluster of highly shared sequence variants as a technical artifact. In a later analysis, TCR association rates were found to vary across HLA loci, with the most associated TCRs seen for DRB1 alleles and the fewest for HLA-C alleles. A later analysis associated about 17,000 TCR beta sequences with specific HLA alleles at a false discovery rate of 0.05. Most CMV-associated TCR beta chains appeared to be HLA-restricted in a later analysis, and the HLA associations seemed to be driven largely by CMV exposure. The 87-base-pair reads could not distinguish some IMGT-functional V segments, including TRBV6-2 and TRBV6-3, so those segments were excluded. Because counts were too low, about 18 rarely observed V segments, including chromosome 9 orphons, were excluded from the earlier analysis of some 590 of the donors. Three of the identified cytomegalovirus-associated TCR beta chains were confirmed in vitro to be specific for cytomegalovirus antigens. A total of some 180 TCR beta chains were listed by the study as associated with cytomegalovirus. Most TCR sequences were seen in very few donors, while some public TCRs were found in many individuals. The classifier was reported to diagnose cytomegalovirus status with high specificity and sensitivity in both the original and validation cohorts. Broadly in line with IMGT annotations, most TCR beta V segments showed up in productive rearrangements about 87% or about 30% of the time in an earlier analysis of some 590 of the donors. A later analysis found that HLA-associated TCR beta chains were more clonally expanded and had lower generation probabilities than equally common non-associated chains. Because HLA typing was missing for some donors at each locus, association tests included only the typed subset. It was suggested by the authors that the approach could potentially be generalized to other disease states and immunological phenotypes. In this cohort, only TCR beta chains were sequenced, and detectable features were limited by the absence of alpha or paired-chain data. Correlated functional status among segregating V segments might reflect linkage disequilibrium, but an unknown experimental factor could not be ruled out. A further reported finding was that TCR beta sequences accurately predicted the HLA-A and HLA-B alleles for most subjects in the first cohort. In a later genetic analysis, a missense DCLRE1C variant was associated with V-gene and J-gene trimming of TCR beta chains, and the association was replicated in an independent cohort. Several of the top co-occurrence clusters appeared to be linked to parvovirus B19, influenza, CMV and Epstein-Barr virus, according to a later analysis. In a later genetic analysis, fewer N-insertions in productive TCRs were reported among donors in an Asian-associated ancestry cluster than the roughly 700-donor mean. CMV serostatus was the only immune exposure information available for the cohort. Presence/absence analyses assumed roughly uniform sequencing depth across donors, an assumption that may not hold. Assigning TCR associations to individual alleles was difficult when HLA alleles, especially DR and DQ, strongly co-occurred.

Library preparation employed the immunoSEQ multiplex PCR assay. For the multiplex PCR, a mixture combining 60 forward primers for TCR Vbeta segments and 13 reverse primers for TCR Jbeta segments was used. The CDR3 region of rearranged TCR beta genes was amplified from genomic DNA by a multiplex PCR assay. The amplified TCR beta libraries were sequenced on the Illumina HiSeq System as 87-base-pair reads. As for how the authors treated the data: A later analysis counted tens of millions of unique TCR beta chains across the 550 to 700 repertoires, and some 11 million of these chains were shared by at least two donors. To remove PCR and sequencing errors, raw reads were error-corrected and collapsed into unique sequences using a nearest-neighbor algorithm that merged closely related sequences. Alignment of CDR3 sequences to IMGT reference sequences was used to assign V, D and J gene segments. Each retained sequence needed at least a six-nucleotide match to both a V gene segment and a J gene segment. A rearrangement was called productive if the CDR3 had no stop codons and remained in frame with V and J, and every other rearrangement was called non-productive. CDR3 was defined by IMGT convention, running from the second conserved V-encoded cysteine to the conserved J-encoded phenylalanine. The earlier analysis of a few hundred of the donors excluded sequences that lacked an unambiguous match to a single V gene segment. An earlier analysis of several hundred of the donors called V segments functional above 56.7% productive rearrangements and segregating when the between-donor standard deviation exceeded 5%. A statistical classification framework was developed to diagnose cytomegalovirus status using the catalog of TCR beta chain sequences. V and J gene assignment, in a later analysis, came from comparing TCR nucleotide sequences with IMGT/GENE-DB human TR gene sequences. A later analysis assigned CDR3 sequences and most-parsimonious VDJ recombination scenarios with the TCRdist pipeline. A later analysis defined each TCR beta chain by its CDR3 amino acid sequence plus V-gene family, and excluded reads lacking a unique V-gene family. To address suspected cross-contamination and a sequencing artifact, a later analysis removed roughly 580 highly shared, low-generation-probability nucleotide sequences. In a later analysis, a clonal expansion index was calculated for each public chain from normalized within-repertoire ranks of inferred template counts. A later analysis computed generation probabilities with a VDJ recombination model fitted to out-of-frame rearrangements, and checked the results against IGoR. A later analysis scored TCR-TCR, TCR-HLA and TCR-CMV co-occurrence with hypergeometric tests, applying a repertoire-size bias correction to TCR pairs. In a later analysis, false discovery rates were estimated by permuting HLA or CMV assignments 20 times. In a later analysis, co-occurring TCRs were grouped with DBSCAN, and TCRdist sequence similarity was added when clustering was performed within HLA-allele-positive subsets. Co-occurrence clustering excluded repertoires with fewer than 30,000 or more than 120,000 public chains, plus five with anomalous nucleotide sharing. Drawn from immuneACCESS, this table holds only the in-frame rearrangements with V and J called that TCRdb kept. Clones are partly lost; checked studies trace under half to an unresolved V gene and leave the rest unexplained. V, J and clone size were drawn from that table, and D and trimming were deduced from the DNA. The sample data list roughly 150,000 clones, and 75% of these were observed just once. The ten largest clonotypes hold around 11% of the sample.

Looking up the germline V gene yields CDR1 SNHLY and CDR2 FYNNEI. Trimming takes 4 bases from V and 14 bases from J, and the germline ends sit 18 bases apart. The CDR3 holds 13 amino acids from the cysteine to the phenylalanine. The kept DNA is CDR3 alone, 39 bases in frame from the first base. The specimen was PBMCs. The chain employs TRBV2 and TRBJ2-1, with a weak D call of TRBD2 (6 bases match). The sequence came from a man aged 18 to 30 in good health and CMV-seropositive. The CDR3: CASSGNLAPAEFF. The sequenced DNA: TGTGCCAGCAGTGGGAATCTAGCGCCAGCCGAGTTCTTC.